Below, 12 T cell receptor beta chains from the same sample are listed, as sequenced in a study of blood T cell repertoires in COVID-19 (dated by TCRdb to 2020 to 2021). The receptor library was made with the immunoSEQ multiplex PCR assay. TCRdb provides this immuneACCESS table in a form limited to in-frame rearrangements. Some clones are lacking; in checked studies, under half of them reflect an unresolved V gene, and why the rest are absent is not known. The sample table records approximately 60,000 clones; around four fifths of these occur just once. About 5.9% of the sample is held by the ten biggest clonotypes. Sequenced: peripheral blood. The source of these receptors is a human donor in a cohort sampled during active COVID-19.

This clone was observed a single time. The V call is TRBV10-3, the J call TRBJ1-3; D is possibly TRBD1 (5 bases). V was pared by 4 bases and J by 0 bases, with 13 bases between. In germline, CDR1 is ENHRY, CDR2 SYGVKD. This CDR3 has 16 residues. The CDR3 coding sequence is TGTGCCATCAGTGCTACACAGGAGTCCTCTGGAAACACCATATATTTT. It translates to CAISATQESSGNTIYF.

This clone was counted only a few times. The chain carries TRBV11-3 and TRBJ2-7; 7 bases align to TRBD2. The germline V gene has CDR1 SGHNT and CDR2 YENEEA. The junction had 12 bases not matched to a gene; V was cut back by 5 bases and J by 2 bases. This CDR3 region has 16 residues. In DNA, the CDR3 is TGTGCCAGCAGCCTCGAGCGGGGACCGGGGCCCTACGAGCAGTACTTC. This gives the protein CASSLERGPGPYEQYF.

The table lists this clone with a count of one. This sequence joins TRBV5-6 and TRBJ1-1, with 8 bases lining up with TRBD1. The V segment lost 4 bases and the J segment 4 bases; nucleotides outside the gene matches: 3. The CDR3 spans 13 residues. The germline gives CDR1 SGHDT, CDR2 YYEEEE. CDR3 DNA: TGTGCCAGCAGCCGCAGGGGGCCCACTGAAGCTTTCTTT. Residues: CASSRRGPTEAFF.

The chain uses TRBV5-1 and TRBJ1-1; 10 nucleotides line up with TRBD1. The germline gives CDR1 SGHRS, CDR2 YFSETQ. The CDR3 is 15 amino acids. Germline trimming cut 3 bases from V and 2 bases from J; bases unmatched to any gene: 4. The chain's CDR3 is CASSWRTGGNTEAFF. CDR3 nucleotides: TGCGCCAGCAGCTGGAGGACAGGGGGAAACACTGAAGCTTTCTTT.

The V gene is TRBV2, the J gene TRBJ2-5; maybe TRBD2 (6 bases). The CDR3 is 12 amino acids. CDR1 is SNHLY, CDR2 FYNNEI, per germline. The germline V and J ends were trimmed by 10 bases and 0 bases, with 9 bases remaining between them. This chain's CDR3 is CANRGDQETQYF. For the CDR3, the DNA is TGTGCCAACCGCGGGGACCAAGAGACCCAGTACTTC.

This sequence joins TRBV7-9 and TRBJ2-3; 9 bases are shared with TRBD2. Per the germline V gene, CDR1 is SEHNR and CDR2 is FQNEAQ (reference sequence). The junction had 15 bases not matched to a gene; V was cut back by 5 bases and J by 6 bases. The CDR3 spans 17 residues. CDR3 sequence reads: CASSTRSGAGGGDTQYF. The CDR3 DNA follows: TGTGCCAGCAGCACGCGCTCCGGAGCGGGGGGTGGGGATACGCAGTATTTT.

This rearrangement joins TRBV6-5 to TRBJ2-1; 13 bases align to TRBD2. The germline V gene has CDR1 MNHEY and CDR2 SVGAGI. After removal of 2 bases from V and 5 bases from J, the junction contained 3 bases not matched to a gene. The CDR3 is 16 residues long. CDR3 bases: TGTGCCAGCAGTTACCGGACTAGCGGGAGAGACAATGAGCAGTTCTTC. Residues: CASSYRTSGRDNEQFF.

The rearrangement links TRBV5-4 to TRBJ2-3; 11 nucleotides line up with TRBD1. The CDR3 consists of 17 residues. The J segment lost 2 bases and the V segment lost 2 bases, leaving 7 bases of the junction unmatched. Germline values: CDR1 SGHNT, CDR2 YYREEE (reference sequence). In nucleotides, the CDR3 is TGTGCCAGCAGCTTCCCCTTTGGACAGGGGGCCACAGATACGCAGTATTTT. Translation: CASSFPFGQGATDTQYF.

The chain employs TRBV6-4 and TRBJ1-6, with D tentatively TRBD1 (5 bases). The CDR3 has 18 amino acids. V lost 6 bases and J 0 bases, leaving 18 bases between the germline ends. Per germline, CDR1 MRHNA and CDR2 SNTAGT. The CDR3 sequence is CASSATSGGSSYNSPLHF. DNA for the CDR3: TGTGCCAGCAGCGCAACCAGTGGGGGGAGCTCCTATAATTCACCCCTCCACTTT.

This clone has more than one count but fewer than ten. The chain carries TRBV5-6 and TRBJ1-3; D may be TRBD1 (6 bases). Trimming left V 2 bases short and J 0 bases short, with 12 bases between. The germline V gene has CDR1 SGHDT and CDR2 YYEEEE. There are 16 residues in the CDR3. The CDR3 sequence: CASSFGLGHSGNTIYF. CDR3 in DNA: TGTGCCAGCAGCTTCGGGTTGGGACACTCTGGAAACACCATATATTTT.

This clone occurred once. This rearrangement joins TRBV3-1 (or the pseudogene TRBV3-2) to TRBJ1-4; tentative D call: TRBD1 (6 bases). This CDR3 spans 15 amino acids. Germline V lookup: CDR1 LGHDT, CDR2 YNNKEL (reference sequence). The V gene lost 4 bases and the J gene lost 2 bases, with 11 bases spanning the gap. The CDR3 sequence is CASSLSRGTNEKLFF. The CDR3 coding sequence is TGTGCCAGCAGCCTATCCAGGGGTACTAATGAAAAACTGTTTTTT.

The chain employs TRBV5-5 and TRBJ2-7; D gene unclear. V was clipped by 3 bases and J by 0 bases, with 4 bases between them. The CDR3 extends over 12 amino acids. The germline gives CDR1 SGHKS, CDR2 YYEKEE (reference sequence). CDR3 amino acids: CASSSYSYEQYF. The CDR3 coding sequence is TGTGCCAGCAGCTCGTACTCCTACGAGCAGTACTTC. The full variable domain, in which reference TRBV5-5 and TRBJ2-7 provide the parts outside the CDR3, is DAGVTQSPTHLIKTRGQQVTLRCSPISGHKSVSWYQQVLGQGPQFIFQYYEKEERGRGNFPDRFSARQFPNYSSELNVNALLLGDSALYLCASSSYSYEQYFGPGTRLTVT.